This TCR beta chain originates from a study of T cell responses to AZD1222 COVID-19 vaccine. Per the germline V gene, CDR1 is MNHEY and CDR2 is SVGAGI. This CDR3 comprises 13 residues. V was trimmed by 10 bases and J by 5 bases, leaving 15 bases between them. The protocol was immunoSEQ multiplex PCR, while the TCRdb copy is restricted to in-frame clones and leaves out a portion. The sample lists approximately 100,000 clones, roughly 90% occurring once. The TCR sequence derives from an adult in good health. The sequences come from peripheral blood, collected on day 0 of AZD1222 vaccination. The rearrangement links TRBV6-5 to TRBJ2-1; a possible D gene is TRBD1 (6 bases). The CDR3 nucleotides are TGTGCCACGCTTCGAACAGGGAACAATGAGCAGTTCTTC. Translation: CATLRTGNNEQFF.